The clone carrying this T cell receptor beta chain has a handful of counts. Its antigen is not known. An end of the junction differs from the germline gene, which may be a read error. This entry is derived from a study of blood T cells in healthy people across ages. The germline gives CDR1 SGHRS, CDR2 YFSETQ. The CDR3 runs 16 residues. Each donor's blood draw was roughly 10 milliliters of peripheral blood. PCR was performed a second time for roughly 6 to 12 cycles using a sample-barcoded 5' primer and a J-beta primer mix. MiXCR, run by TCRdb on the 5' RACE reads, gives a single entry per CDR3 protein. The sample records 790,000 or so distinct CDR3 sequences, about 46% being singletons. Study outcomes and limitations: Long-lived donors carried more naive CD4+ cells and greater diversity than aged donors.

The receptor was derived from a man at least 80 years old in good health. V usage is TRBV5-1 and J usage is TRBJ2-3; 8 positions match TRBD1. Sequencing was performed on blood. The CDR3 loop is CASSLGPGGSTDTQYF. Written as DNA, the CDR3 is TGTGCCAGCAGCTTAGGCCCAGGGGGCAGCACAGATACGCAGTATTTT.